This TCR beta chain was profiled in a study of T-cell memory formation after mild COVID-19. Study conclusions and caveats: Proof of SARS-CoV-2 specificity was absent for the second-wave clones that crested on day 37. The study detected some responding clones in pre-infection memory, suggesting cross-reactive memory joined. Clones that got smaller from day 15 to 85 had even CD4/CD8, while clones growing later tipped toward CD4+.

This CDR3 spans 14 amino acids. V lost 4 bases and J lost 7, with 16 bases in between. Germline-derived CDR1 and CDR2 are WNHNN and SYGVQD (reference sequence). As to this clonotype: What it binds is unknown.

TCRdb fed the 5' RACE reads into MiXCR, producing one record per CDR3 protein. The table records under 250,000 distinct CDR3 sequences, around 10% of them present only once. V and J are TRBV10-1 and TRBJ2-5, with D possibly matching TRBD2 (5 bases). Input material: PBMCs or a T cell subset sorted from them (not recorded which). This receptor was taken from a man younger than 30 who had mild COVID-19 (a few samples of this study predate the infection). Cell type and time point are not known. The DNA for the CDR3 is TGCGCCAGCAGTGTTGCCACGATCGAGGGGACCCAGTACTTC. This codes for CASSVATIEGTQYF.